One sample yielded the 5 T cell receptor beta chains listed below, sequenced in a study of neurological immune-mediated disorders. Specified time point: longitudinal time-point 3. TCRdb processed the 5' RACE reads anew with MiXCR; each CDR3 protein has one entry. This sample carries approximately 84,000 distinct CDR3 sequences, around 4% of them seen once, and the ten largest clones take approximately 5.4%. The sequenced sample consisted of PBMCs. The receptor source for this set is a woman aged 55-70 years with multiple sclerosis.

This clonotype was detected ten times or more. The gene calls are TRBV12-3 or TRBV12-4 and TRBJ1-2, with D possibly matching TRBD1 (6 bases). This CDR3 contains 14 residues. The V end lost 8 bases, the J end lost 5 bases, and 18 bases lay between the germline ends. This CDR3 is CASALRGNLYGYTF. CDR3 DNA: TGTGCCAGCGCTCTCAGGGGAAACCTTTATGGCTACACCTTC.

This clonotype came up many times. V gene TRBV12-3 or TRBV12-4 combines with J gene TRBJ2-1; no clear D. The CDR3 is 14 amino acids. V was pared by 5 bases and J by 2 bases, with 10 bases between. In DNA, the CDR3 is TGTGCCAGCAGTACAAGGGTGGCCTACAATGAGCAGTTCTTC. Protein sequence: CASSTRVAYNEQFF.

This clonotype has a count of ten or more. This chain joins TRBV18 and TRBJ2-5, with D perhaps matching TRBD2 (7 bases). Trimming cost V 1 base and J 5 bases, with 14 bases left between them. The CDR3 has 15 residues. Germline V gives CDR1 KGHSH, CDR2 LQKENI. CDR3 residues: CASSPQRGRGETQYF. CDR3 coding DNA: TGTGCCAGCTCACCACAGCGGGGCAGGGGTGAGACCCAGTACTTC.

This clonotype was detected many times. The rearrangement joins TRBV5-5 to TRBJ2-3, with TRBD1 matching over 11 bases. Germline V gene lookup returns CDR1 SGHKS and CDR2 YYEKEE (reference sequence). The trim removed 1 base at V and 6 bases at J, leaving 7 bases unmatched. There are 16 residues in the CDR3. CDR3 amino acids: CASSLLRTGGADTQYF. CDR3 DNA: TGTGCCAGCAGCTTGCTTCGGACAGGGGGCGCCGATACGCAGTATTTT.

This clonotype was detected only a few times. The chain is built from TRBV5-5 and TRBJ2-7, with TRBD2 identical over 9 bases. CDR1 and CDR2 from the germline V gene are SGHKS and YYEKEE (reference sequence). The junction had 9 bases not matched to a gene; V was cut back by 4 bases and J by 4 bases. This CDR3 is 15 amino acids long. The chain's CDR3 is CASSLGTSGLYEQYF. The DNA of the CDR3 is TGTGCCAGCAGCCTTGGTACTAGCGGGTTGTACGAGCAGTACTTC.